These 14 T cell receptor beta chains originate from one sample sequenced in a study of T cell repertoires in cytomegalovirus infection (dated by TCRdb to 2018 to 2020). Sequenced on an Illumina HiSeq 1500. TCRdb reprocessing: public reads trimmed at Q25 with fastp, clones called with MiXCR, in-frame beta chains kept. CDR3 protein duplicates are merged, each entry listing the most common genes and DNA. The sample table records under 200,000 distinct CDR3 sequences; roughly 9% of these occur just once. Roughly 5% of the sample belongs to the ten largest clones. The sequenced material came from PBMCs. These receptors were collected from a human donor in good health (CMV status not recorded). Some clones in this sample may be carry-over from other donors' samples.

The chain employs TRBV30 and TRBJ1-1; D gene unclear. This CDR3 is 11 amino acids long. Trimming took 0 bases from V and 7 from J, leaving 6 bases between them. CDR1 and CDR2 from the germline V gene are GTSNPN and SVGIG (reference sequence). CDR3 coding DNA: TGTGCCTGGAGTGTGAAGGGTGAAGCTTTCTTT. Translation gives CAWSVKGEAFF.

This clonotype was counted at least ten times. The gene calls are TRBV19 and TRBJ2-1, with 8 nucleotides matching TRBD1. This CDR3 has 15 residues. Trimming removed 3 bases from V and 8 bases from J; junction bases left unmatched: 9. Germline V CDR1 and CDR2: LNHDA, SQIVND (reference sequence). The CDR3: CASSMSGGVLYEQFF. CDR3 DNA: TGTGCCAGTAGTATGTCAGGGGGCGTTTTGTATGAGCAGTTCTTC.

This clonotype showed up many times. The rearrangement joins TRBV7-3 to TRBJ2-2; no firm D call. The CDR3 extends over 14 amino acids. From germline, CDR1 is SGHTA and CDR2 FQGTGA. V was cut by 1 base and J by 8 bases, with 11 bases left in between. The CDR3 sequence is CASSLMRNSGELFF. The CDR3 DNA follows: TGTGCCAGCAGCTTAATGCGGAATTCGGGGGAGCTGTTTTTT.

This clonotype was recorded at least ten times. The chain couples TRBV28 to TRBJ1-3; D possibly corresponds to TRBD1 (6 bases). The CDR3 has 16 residues. Trimming took off 2 bases at V and 0 bases at J, with 11 bases between the two ends. The germline gives CDR1 MDHEN, CDR2 SYDVKM. The chain's CDR3 is CASSLLTGSSGNTIYF. Written as DNA, the CDR3 is TGTGCCAGCAGTTTACTCACAGGGTCCTCTGGAAACACCATATATTTT.

This clonotype turned up a few times. The rearrangement uses TRBV15 and TRBJ2-3; D is unclear. Germline CDR1 is LNHNV and CDR2 is YYDKDF (reference sequence). This CDR3 is built from 12 residues. Trimming took off 1 base at V and 4 bases at J, with 3 bases between the two ends. The CDR3 coding sequence is TGTGCCACCAGCAGAGCTTCAGATACGCAGTATTTT. Translating gives CATSRASDTQYF.

The chain links TRBV29-1 to TRBJ2-1; 10 bases agree with TRBD1. V gave up 4 bases and J gave up 7 bases; unmatched junction bases: 4. CDR1 and CDR2 from the germline V gene are SQVTM and ANQGSEA. The CDR3 has 13 residues. CDR3 sequence (DNA): TGCAGCGTTGGACAGGGGGCTGGAAATGAGCAGTTCTTC. Translated, it gives CSVGQGAGNEQFF.

The sample holds many counts of this clonotype. The chain has TRBV28 and TRBJ2-3; 7 bases are a match to TRBD1. V was clipped by 5 bases and J by 5 bases; unmatched bases: 13. The germline CDR1 and CDR2 sequences are MDHEN and SYDVKM. This CDR3 spans 16 amino acids. The CDR3 DNA reads TGTGCCAGCAGTCTCGAGGACAGGAGGACACGAGATACGCAGTATTTT. As protein: CASSLEDRRTRDTQYF.

The sample holds a few counts of this clonotype. J is TRBJ2-5 and V is TRBV7-9, with TRBD2 identical over 11 bases. Germline V gene lookup returns CDR1 SEHNR and CDR2 FQNEAQ (reference sequence). The CDR3 is 15 residues long. With V trimmed by 5 bases and J by 1 base, 3 bases remained unmatched. The CDR3 DNA reads TGTGCCAGCAGCCGACTAGCGGGAAGCCAAGAGACCCAGTACTTC. It is translated as CASSRLAGSQETQYF.

In its sample, this clonotype was seen many times. The chain carries TRBV20-1 and TRBJ1-5; 8 bases map to TRBD1. Germline V CDR1 and CDR2: DFQATT, SNEGSKA (reference sequence). CDR3 length: 14 amino acids. The junction had 6 bases not matched to a gene; V was cut back by 6 bases and J by 2 bases. CDR3 in DNA: TGCAGTGCAAGACCGGACAGGGGCAATCAGCCCCAGCATTTT. Translating gives CSARPDRGNQPQHF.

In its sample, this clonotype was seen a few times. V gene TRBV28 combines with J gene TRBJ1-5; D is perhaps TRBD1 (5 bases). CDR3 length: 15 residues. Germline CDR1 and CDR2: MDHEN and SYDVKM. V lost 6 bases, J lost 6 bases, and 18 bases lay in between. The CDR3 DNA sequence: TGTGCCAGCAGCCAGGGACGGACCCTCCGTCAGCCCCAGCATTTT. Translating it yields CASSQGRTLRQPQHF.

This clonotype was detected many times. The rearrangement links TRBV11-2 to TRBJ1-4; possible D gene TRBD1, 6 bases. The germline V and J ends were trimmed by 7 bases and 7 bases, with 22 bases remaining between them. CDR1 SGHAT and CDR2 FQNNGV come from the germline V gene. This CDR3 has 16 residues. The DNA for the CDR3 is TGTGCCAGCACCCCCTCAAGGGCAGGGGCTAGTGAAAAACTGTTTTTT. The encoded protein is CASTPSRAGASEKLFF.

This clonotype was seen ten or more times. This chain links TRBV27 with TRBJ2-6, with D uncertain. The germline V gene has CDR1 MNHEY and CDR2 SMNVEV (reference sequence). CDR3 size: 21 residues. Between the trimmed V and J ends, which lost 1 base and 3 bases, there was a span of 25 bases. This chain's CDR3 is CASSLFSSSGGRIVGANVLTF. The CDR3 DNA sequence: TGTGCCAGCAGTTTATTTTCCTCATCCGGCGGCAGGATAGTTGGGGCCAACGTCCTGACTTTC. The entire variable domain, with the rest obtained from reference TRBV27 and TRBJ2-6, is as follows: EAQVTQNPRYLITVTGKKLTVTCSQNMNHEYMSWYRQDPGLGLRQIYYSMNVEVTDKGDVPEGYKVSRKEKRNFPLILESPSPNQTSLYFCASSLFSSSGGRIVGANVLTFGAGSRLTVL.

This chain's CDR3 is CASSLGSGPEQFF. The CDR3 DNA is TGTGCCAGCAGCTTAGGATCCGGGCCTGAGCAGTTCTTC. V is TRBV7-9 and J is TRBJ2-1; D is unresolved. Per germline, CDR1 SEHNR and CDR2 FQNEAQ (reference sequence). The CDR3 length is 13 residues. The V end was cut by 1 base, the J end by 9 bases, with 10 bases between.

This clonotype was counted only a few times. The V and J genes are TRBV2 and TRBJ2-3; D is perhaps TRBD1 (6 bases). V was shortened by 4 bases and J by 4 bases, with 12 bases between the two germline ends. This CDR3 is 14 amino acids long. Germline CDR1 is SNHLY and CDR2 is FYNNEI. The CDR3 region has the DNA TGTGCCAGCAGTGGGGGGCTCGGGGCAGATACGCAGTATTTT. Amino acids: CASSGGLGADTQYF.